Below, one T cell receptor (beta chain) is given with its context. With V trimmed by 2 bases and J by 3 bases, 2 bases remained unmatched. The CDR3 is 15 amino acids. Germline values: CDR1 MNHEY, CDR2 SVGAGI. The sample comes from a study of blood T cell repertoires in COVID-19. As handled by the study authors: How many nucleated cells were present was estimated from reference gene primer amplification. Assay: immunoSEQ multiplex PCR; the TCRdb copy retains only in-frame clones and omits some. V, J and clone size are taken as reported in that table, and D and trimming were inferred from the DNA itself. Of about 190,000 clones in the sample, 70% to 90% are singletons; the top ten hold 6.2%.

The TCR originated in a woman between 35 and 50 years old who had recovered from COVID-19. Sequencing was performed on peripheral blood. The chain couples TRBV6-5 to TRBJ2-3, with 10 bases lining up with TRBD1. The DNA of the CDR3 is TGTGCCAGCAGTTACGGGACAGGGGCAACAGATACGCAGTATTTT. This codes for CASSYGTGATDTQYF.